The clone carrying this T cell receptor beta chain is medium-sized within its sample. The antigen is unknown. These data belong to a study of T cells in localized non-small cell lung cancer. Findings and limits, study-wide: Tumor showed lower T cell clonality than uninvolved adjacent lung, where it was highest. Heterogeneity cannot be ruled out, as sequencing used one tumor region only. Longer overall survival associated with higher blood T cell density; shorter survival with higher adjacent-lung clonality. Adjacent lung held a median 57 of the top 100 tumor clones.

Sequenced by immunoSEQ multiplex PCR; TCRdb stores in-frame clones only, minus some. The sample lists roughly 2,000 clones, about 25% occurring once. The clonotype originates from a female donor aged 60 or older with stage III squamous cell lung carcinoma. Sequenced material: normal lung tissue next to the tumor, taken before any cancer treatment.

CDR3 loop: CASSLVSLASGQFF. CDR3 bases: TGTGCCAGCAGCTTAGTCTCTCTGGCTAGCGGGCAGTTCTTC. This chain links TRBV11-3 with TRBJ2-1; 7 bases align to TRBD2. V gave up 1 base and J gave up 12 bases; unmatched junction bases: 9. Germline loops: CDR1 SGHNT, CDR2 YENEEA. The CDR3 extends over 14 amino acids.